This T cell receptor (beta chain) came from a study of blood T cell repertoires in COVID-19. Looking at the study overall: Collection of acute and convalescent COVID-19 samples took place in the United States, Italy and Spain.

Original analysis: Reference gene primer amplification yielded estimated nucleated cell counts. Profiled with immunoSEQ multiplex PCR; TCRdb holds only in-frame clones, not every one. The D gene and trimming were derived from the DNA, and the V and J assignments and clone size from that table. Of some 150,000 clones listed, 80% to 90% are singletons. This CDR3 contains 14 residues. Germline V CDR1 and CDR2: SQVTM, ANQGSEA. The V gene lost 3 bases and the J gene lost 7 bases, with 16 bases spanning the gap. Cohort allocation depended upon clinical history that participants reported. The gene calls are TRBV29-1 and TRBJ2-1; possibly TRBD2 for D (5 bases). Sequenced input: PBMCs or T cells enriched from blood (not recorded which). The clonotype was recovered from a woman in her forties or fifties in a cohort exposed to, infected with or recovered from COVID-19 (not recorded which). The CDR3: CSVDLGSALNEQFF. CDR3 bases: TGCAGCGTTGACCTGGGGAGCGCCCTTAATGAGCAGTTCTTC.